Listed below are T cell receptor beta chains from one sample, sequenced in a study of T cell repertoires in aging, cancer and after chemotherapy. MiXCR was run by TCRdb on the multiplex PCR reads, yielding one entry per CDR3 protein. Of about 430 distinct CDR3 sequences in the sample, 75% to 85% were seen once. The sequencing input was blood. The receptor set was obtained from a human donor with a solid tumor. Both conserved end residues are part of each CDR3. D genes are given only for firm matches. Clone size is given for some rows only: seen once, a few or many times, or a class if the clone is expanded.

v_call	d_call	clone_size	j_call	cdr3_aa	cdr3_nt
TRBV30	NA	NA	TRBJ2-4	CAWSLGGSNIQYF	TGTGCCTGGAGTCTTGGCGGGTCCAACATTCAGTACTTC
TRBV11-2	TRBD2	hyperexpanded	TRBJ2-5	CASSLDLAGGSAETQYF	TGTGCCAGCAGCTTAGATCTAGCGGGGGGTTCTGCAGAGACCCAGTACTTC
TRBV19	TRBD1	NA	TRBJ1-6	CASSRTGVRSYNSPLHF	TGTGCCAGTAGTAGGACAGGAGTTCGATCTTATAATTCACCCCTCCACTTT
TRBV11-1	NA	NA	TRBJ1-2	CASSLAPRYGYTF	TGTGCCAGCAGCTTAGCCCCGCGGTATGGCTACACCTTC
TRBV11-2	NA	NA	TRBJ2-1	CASSLDYFGLNEQFF	TGTGCCAGCAGCTTAGATTATTTCGGCTTGAATGAGCAGTTCTTC
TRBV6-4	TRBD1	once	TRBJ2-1	CASSVSGGSYNEQFF	TGTGCCAGCAGTGTCTCAGGGGGCTCCTACAATGAGCAGTTCTTC
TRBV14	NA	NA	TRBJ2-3	CASSQAGLTDTQYF	TGTGCCAGCAGCCAAGCAGGTCTCACAGATACGCAGTATTTT
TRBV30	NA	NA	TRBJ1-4	CAWSVAGTKLFF	TGTGCCTGGAGTGTGGCGGGGACAAAACTGTTTTTT
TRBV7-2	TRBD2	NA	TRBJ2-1	CASSLSGAYNEQFF	TGTGCCAGCAGTTTAAGCGGGGCCTACAATGAGCAGTTCTTC
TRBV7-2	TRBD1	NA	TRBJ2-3	CASKFTGGADTQYF	TGTGCCAGCAAATTCACAGGGGGCGCAGATACGCAGTATTTT
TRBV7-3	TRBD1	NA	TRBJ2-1	CASSIYRGNEQFF	TGTGCCAGCAGCATTTACAGGGGGAATGAGCAGTTCTTC
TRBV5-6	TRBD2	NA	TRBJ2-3	CASSLLAGTDTQYF	TGTGCCAGCAGCTTGCTAGCGGGCACAGATACGCAGTATTTT
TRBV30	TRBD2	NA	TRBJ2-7	CAWSGPGGGYEQYF	TGTGCCTGGAGCGGCCCCGGGGGGGGCTACGAGCAGTACTTC
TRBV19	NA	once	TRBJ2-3	CASRPDGTDTQYF	TGTGCCAGTAGACCGGACGGAACAGATACGCAGTATTTT
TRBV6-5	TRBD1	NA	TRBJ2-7	CASSLLDRGSYEQYF	TGTGCCAGCAGTTTACTGGACAGGGGCTCCTACGAGCAGTACTTC
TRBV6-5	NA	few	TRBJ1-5	CASSYTGNQPQHF	TGTGCCAGCAGTTACACGGGAAATCAGCCCCAGCATTTT
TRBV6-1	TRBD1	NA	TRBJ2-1	CASSTTPGQGASEQFF	TGTGCCAGCAGTACGACCCCGGGACAGGGCGCTAGTGAGCAGTTCTTC
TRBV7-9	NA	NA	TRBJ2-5	CASTPGGETQYF	TGTGCCAGCACCCCGGGTGGAGAGACCCAGTACTTC
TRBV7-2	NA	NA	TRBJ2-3	CASSLATRTDTQYF	TGTGCCAGCAGCTTAGCCACCCGCACAGATACGCAGTATTTT
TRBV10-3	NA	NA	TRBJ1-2	CAISESGGAGYTF	TGTGCCATCAGTGAGTCCGGGGGTGCGGGCTACACCTTC
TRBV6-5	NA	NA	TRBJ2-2	CASSEGGDGPNTGELFF	TGTGCCAGCAGTGAAGGGGGGGACGGACCGAACACCGGGGAGCTGTTTTTT
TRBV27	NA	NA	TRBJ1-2	CASSLRIAGARNGYTF	TGTGCCAGCAGTTTACGTATTGCAGGGGCAAGGAATGGCTACACCTTC
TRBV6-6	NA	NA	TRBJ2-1	CASSYGEQFF	TGTGCCAGCAGTTACGGTGAGCAGTTCTTC
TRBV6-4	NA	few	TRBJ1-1	CASSDLHLNVPWGGADTEAFF	TGTGCCAGCAGTGACTTACATTTGAACGTGCCATGGGGGGGCGCAGACACTGAAGCTTTCTTT
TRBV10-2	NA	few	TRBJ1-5	CASSESGLNQPQHF	TGCGCCAGCAGTGAGTCCGGATTGAACCAGCCCCAGCATTTT